This T cell receptor (beta chain) was recorded in a study of cytomegalovirus exposure and HLA in healthy donors. The CDR3 totals 17 residues. CDR1 and CDR2 from the germline V gene are SNHLY and FYNNEI. Trimming removed 6 bases at V and 4 bases at J, with 24 bases between. Here immunoSEQ multiplex PCR was the method, and the copy in TCRdb shows in-frame clones only, minus some. There are 160,000 or so clones in the sample; around 89% occur only once, and 2.5% to 3% lies in the top ten. The receptor was isolated from a young man in good health and CMV-seronegative. The chain combines TRBV2 with TRBJ1-2; the D gene is possibly TRBD1 (6 bases). Material for sequencing was PBMCs. CDR3 DNA: TGTGCCAGCAGAGATCCGACCGGGACATCCGCCCTCTATGGCTACACCTTC. Its protein is CASRDPTGTSALYGYTF.